This T cell receptor beta chain was retrieved from a study of T and B cells in COVID-19 patients. Study overall: COVID-19 patients gave peripheral blood either during active infection or after recovery.

Blood genomic DNA input for TRB amplification was about 250-550 ng. Within the sample, this clonotype is medium-sized (0.01 to 0.1%). BIOMED2 TRB-A/B primer pools were used in multiplex TRB PCR. A single record per CDR3 protein comes from TCRdb applying MiXCR to the multiplex PCR reads. The sample gives over a thousand distinct CDR3 sequences, about 25% of which show up once; roughly 51% is in the top ten. Germline trimming cut 7 bases from V and 1 base from J; bases unmatched to any gene: 6. This CDR3 is built from 14 residues. The sequenced sample consisted of blood. The source of this sequence is a human donor with active COVID-19. The chain combines TRBV12-3 or TRBV12-4 with TRBJ1-1; 7 nucleotides match TRBD1. The CDR3 bases are TGTGCCAGCACCCCGACAGGGCGGAACACTGAAGCTTTCTTT. This gives the protein CASTPTGRNTEAFF.